This TCR beta chain was identified during a study of PD-L1 blockade in urothelial cancer. Study-level information: Typically, measured as a median, blood samples had 140,000 or so T cells.

TCRdb's table, derived via immunoSEQ multiplex PCR, lists solely in-frame clones and lacks some. The sample includes 85,000 to 130,000 clones, approximately 91% of them seen just once. This CDR3 has 13 amino acids. Germline V CDR1 and CDR2: SGHNT, YYREEE (reference sequence). Trimming stripped 4 bases from V and 3 bases from J, with 8 bases between. Pretreatment sampling and on-treatment sampling together yielded between 1 and 8 samples for each patient. The clonotype comes from a woman at least 80 years old with urothelial cancer. This rearrangement joins TRBV5-4 to TRBJ1-5; D may be TRBD1 (6 bases). The sample in question was PBMCs, obtained around atezolizumab (anti-PD-L1) treatment. CDR3 region: CASSQGSNQPQHF. CDR3 nucleotide sequence: TGTGCCAGCAGCCAGGGGTCCAATCAGCCCCAGCATTTT.